This entry lists 30 T cell receptor beta chains sequenced from one sample in a study of long-term antiretroviral therapy in people with HIV. They ran version v3.0 of the immunoSEQ assay at survey level. Using immunoSEQ multiplex PCR, the repertoire was profiled, and TCRdb retains in-frame clones only, with some absent. Of 15,000 to 20,000 clones in the sample, roughly 84% were seen once. This sample comprised unsorted PBMCs, obtained 0.9 years after starting antiretroviral therapy. The receptors were sampled from a man younger than 30 with HIV.

The chain combines TRBV6-1 with TRBJ1-5, with a tentative D call TRBD1 (5 bases). This CDR3 comprises 13 residues. Trimming left V 4 bases short and J 7 bases short, with 11 bases between. Germline CDR1 and CDR2: MNHNS and SASEGT. This CDR3 reads CASSALGQQPQHF. CDR3 nucleotides: TGTGCCAGCAGTGCTTTGGGGCAGCAGCCCCAGCATTTT.

The chain uses TRBV10-2 and TRBJ2-7; a possible D gene is TRBD1 (5 bases). The germline CDR1 and CDR2 sequences are WSHSY and SAAADI. Trimming pared 6 bases from V and 3 bases from J, leaving 15 bases between. The CDR3 sequence is 14 residues long. CDR3 bases: TGCGCCAGCAGCCCGACAGTGGAGAGCTACGAGCAGTACTTC. It specifies CASSPTVESYEQYF.

The chain carries TRBV27 and TRBJ2-7; D is uncertain. Per the germline V gene, CDR1 is MNHEY and CDR2 is SMNVEV (reference sequence). V was shortened by 6 bases and J by 4 bases, with 13 bases between the two germline ends. The CDR3 is made up of 13 amino acids. CDR3 DNA sequence: TGTGCCAGCAGGCTAATTGATAGATACGAGCAGTACTTC. Its protein product is CASRLIDRYEQYF.

CDR3 coding DNA: TGTGCCACCAGCAGAGTGGGTTCCGTGGAGACCCAGTACTTC. Protein product: CATSRVGSVETQYF. The gene calls are TRBV15 and TRBJ2-5; no clear D gene. The CDR3 is made up of 14 amino acids. Germline CDR1 and CDR2: LNHNV and YYDKDF (reference sequence). Trimming shortened V by 1 base and J by 5 bases, and 11 bases separated the two germline ends. Full variable domain (remainder filled in from reference TRBV15 and TRBJ2-5): DAMVIQNPRYQVTQFGKPVTLSCSQTLNHNVMYWYQQKSSQAPKLLFHYYDKDFNNEADTPDNFQSRRPNTSFCFLDIRSPGLGDTAMYLCATSRVGSVETQYFGPGTRLLVL.

The gene calls are TRBV6-1 and TRBJ2-7, with D perhaps TRBD1 (6 bases). The CDR3 totals 14 residues. Per the germline V gene, CDR1 is MNHNS and CDR2 is SASEGT. V was cut by 1 base and J by 2 bases, with 9 bases left in between. Written as DNA, the CDR3 is TGTGCCAGCAGTGAAGGGACAGACACCTACGAGCAGTACTTC. Translation gives CASSEGTDTYEQYF.

Only one count was recorded for this clone. V and J are TRBV28 and TRBJ2-1; the D gene is possibly TRBD2 (7 bases). V lost 7 bases and J lost 3, with 16 bases in between. Germline CDR1 is MDHEN and CDR2 is SYDVKM. The CDR3 extends over 15 amino acids. The CDR3 DNA reads TGTGCCAGCAATTGGGGGGGGGCCCTCTACAATGAGCAGTTCTTC. Its protein product is CASNWGGALYNEQFF.

J is TRBJ1-1 and V is TRBV4-2; a possible D gene is TRBD1 (6 bases). Trimming removed 1 base from V and 1 base from J, with 10 bases in between. Germline lookup yields CDR1 LGHNA and CDR2 YNFKEQ. The CDR3 totals 15 residues. CDR3 sequence (DNA): TGTGCCAGCAGCCAAGGGGAGGGGGGGAACACTGAAGCTTTCTTT. As protein: CASSQGEGGNTEAFF.

The chain uses TRBV28 and TRBJ2-7; 7 bases agree with TRBD1. Trimming removed 5 bases from V and 5 bases from J; junction bases left unmatched: 12. Per germline, CDR1 MDHEN and CDR2 SYDVKM. The CDR3 runs 15 residues. CDR3 nucleotides: TGTGCCAGCAGTCCCGACCCGGACAGGACGAACGAGCAGTACTTC. Protein: CASSPDPDRTNEQYF.

This rearrangement joins TRBV6-1 to TRBJ1-4; TRBD1 is a possible D gene (5 bases). CDR3 length: 14 amino acids. From germline, CDR1 is MNHNS and CDR2 SASEGT. Trimming removed 6 bases at V and 4 bases at J, with 12 bases between. CDR3 protein: CASRLDRLNEKLFF. The CDR3 coding sequence is TGTGCCAGCAGACTCGACAGACTTAATGAAAAACTGTTTTTT.

This clone was found once. The chain combines TRBV5-4 with TRBJ1-1, with unresolved D. Trimming stripped 3 bases from V and 1 base from J, with 10 bases between. This CDR3 is 14 amino acids long. CDR1 SGHNT and CDR2 YYREEE come from the germline V gene (reference sequence). CDR3 region: CASSSTRQNTEAFF. The CDR3 bases are TGTGCCAGCAGCTCGACTCGACAGAACACTGAAGCTTTCTTT.

The V and J genes are TRBV27 and TRBJ2-5, with unresolved D. Germline V gene data show CDR1 as MNHEY and CDR2 as SMNVEV (reference sequence). The CDR3 loop spans 14 amino acids. Trimming removed 9 bases from V and 6 bases from J, with 20 bases in between. The CDR3 DNA reads TGTGCCAGTAAGGGTCGGCAGGCTCTGAAGACCCAGTACTTC. It is translated as CASKGRQALKTQYF.

The chain has TRBV28 and TRBJ2-5; D remains ambiguous. The CDR3 is 12 residues long. Germline assignment: CDR1 MDHEN and CDR2 SYDVKM. Trimming removed 3 bases at V and 2 bases at J, with 4 bases between. CDR3 sequence (DNA): TGTGCCAGCAGTTTGGGTCAAGAGACCCAGTACTTC. It codes for CASSLGQETQYF.

This clone was detected a few times. The chain joins TRBV7-9 to TRBJ1-6, with D tentatively TRBD1 (5 bases). CDR3 length: 14 amino acids. CDR1 SEHNR and CDR2 FQNEAQ come from the germline V gene (reference sequence). The ends were cut back, 3 bases at V and 7 bases at J, with 10 bases in the middle. The DNA of the CDR3 is TGTGCCAGCAGCTTGGCAGGGAGCAATTCACCCCTCCACTTT. Its translation is CASSLAGSNSPLHF.

The chain uses TRBV2 and TRBJ2-7; TRBD1 aligns across 9 bases. Unmatched junction bases numbered 10, after V lost 6 bases and J lost 4 bases. CDR1 is SNHLY, CDR2 FYNNEI, per germline. The CDR3 sequence is 15 residues long. As DNA, the CDR3 is TGTGCCAGCAGCCCCCGCGGGACAGGGAGATACGAGCAGTACTTC. Translating it yields CASSPRGTGRYEQYF.

The chain combines TRBV11-1 with TRBJ2-7; 9 bases match TRBD1. Trimming at V came to 11 bases and at J to 9 bases, leaving 29 bases not matched to a gene. In germline, CDR1 is SGHAT, CDR2 FQDESV (reference sequence). This CDR3 contains 18 residues. The CDR3 DNA sequence: TGTGCCGATCATCTGGACAGGGGATGCGGCTGCGGCTTAGGCGCGCAGTACTTC. Its protein product is CADHLDRGCGCGLGAQYF.

The genes are TRBV18 and TRBJ2-3, with D tentatively TRBD1 (5 bases). The V end lost 6 bases, the J end lost 0 bases, and 13 bases lay between the germline ends. The CDR3 spans 15 residues. Germline CDR1 KGHSH, CDR2 LQKENI. CDR3 DNA: TGTGCCAGCTCCCCCCAGGGTCAGAGCACAGATACGCAGTATTTT. Translated: CASSPQGQSTDTQYF.

The chain links TRBV7-2 to TRBJ1-3; D unresolved. Germline loops: CDR1 SGHTA, CDR2 FQGNSA. This CDR3 has 14 residues. V dropped 2 bases and J dropped 2 bases, with 7 bases sitting between them. The DNA for the CDR3 is TGTGCCAGCAGCTTAAGAGGTCCTGGAAACACCATATATTTT. Translating it yields CASSLRGPGNTIYF.

The V and J genes are TRBV6-5 and TRBJ2-2; the match to TRBD2 covers 14 bases. This CDR3 comprises 16 residues. Germline CDR1 and CDR2: MNHEY and SVGAGI. The V gene end was trimmed by 2 bases and the J gene end by 4 bases; junction bases not matched to a gene: 0. The DNA for the CDR3 is TGTGCCAGCAGTTACGGGACTAGCGGGGGCACCGGGGAGCTGTTTTTT. Encoded protein: CASSYGTSGGTGELFF.

The chain couples TRBV5-6 to TRBJ2-3, with a weak D call TRBD2 (6 bases). This CDR3 has 14 residues. V gave up 2 bases and J gave up 6 bases, with 13 bases separating them. Germline assignment: CDR1 SGHDT and CDR2 YYEEEE. This chain's CDR3 is CASSFSTSKDTQYF. In nucleotides, the CDR3 is TGTGCCAGCAGCTTTAGCACTAGCAAGGATACGCAGTATTTT.

The table lists this clone with a count of one. This rearrangement joins TRBV2 to TRBJ1-3; TRBD1 is a possible D gene (6 bases). Trimming removed 4 bases at V and 7 bases at J, with 11 bases between. Germline V gene lookup returns CDR1 SNHLY and CDR2 FYNNEI. There are 13 residues in the CDR3. The CDR3 region has the DNA TGTGCCAGCAGTGTCGGGCAGGGGAACACCATATATTTT. This gives the protein CASSVGQGNTIYF.

The chain combines TRBV7-9 with TRBJ2-7; weak D call: TRBD1 (5 bases). The germline gives CDR1 SEHNR, CDR2 FQNEAQ (reference sequence). The V and J ends lost 0 bases and 2 bases respectively, with 11 bases between them. This CDR3 has 15 residues. The CDR3 DNA follows: TGTGCCAGCAGCTTAGCGGCAGGGCCCACCTACGAGCAGTACGTC. Protein sequence: CASSLAAGPTYEQYV.

This chain joins TRBV7-9 and TRBJ2-2; D is perhaps TRBD2 (5 bases). There are 16 residues in the CDR3. Per the germline V gene, CDR1 is SEHNR and CDR2 is FQNEAQ (reference sequence). V was pared by 5 bases and J by 3 bases, with 16 bases between. As DNA, the CDR3 is TGTGCCAGCAGCCGAGCGCCGGACTTGTACACCGGGGAGCTGTTTTTT. This encodes CASSRAPDLYTGELFF.

This clone was observed a handful of times. This chain links TRBV5-1 with TRBJ1-6, with 8 bases matching TRBD1. J was trimmed by 10 bases and V by 4 bases; bases with no gene match: 7. The CDR3 is 14 amino acids. Germline V CDR1 and CDR2: SGHRS, YFSETQ. As DNA, the CDR3 is TGCGCCAGCAGCGAGGGACAGGCGGAATCACCCCTCCACTTT. It codes for CASSEGQAESPLHF.

A few counts support this clone. The V call is TRBV19, the J call TRBJ1-1, with a tentative D call TRBD1 (5 bases). The V end was cut by 4 bases, the J end by 6 bases, with 12 bases between. Looked up from germline, CDR1 is LNHDA and CDR2 is SQIVND (reference sequence). The CDR3 has 13 residues. The CDR3 loop is CASSNGAYAEAFF. As DNA, the CDR3 is TGTGCCAGTAGTAATGGGGCCTACGCTGAAGCTTTCTTT.

The rearrangement uses TRBV10-2 and TRBJ2-5, with 7 nucleotides matching TRBD2. Germline CDR1 and CDR2: WSHSY and SAAADI. The junction had 16 bases not matched to a gene; V was cut back by 4 bases and J by 5 bases. The CDR3 totals 17 residues. CDR3 DNA: TGCGCCAGCAGTGCTGGGGGGGTGACCTCGTGGGGTGAGACCCAGTACTTC. Protein product: CASSAGGVTSWGETQYF.

This chain joins TRBV6-5 and TRBJ1-2; 12 nucleotides line up with TRBD1. Germline CDR1 MNHEY, CDR2 SVGAGI. V lost 6 bases, J lost 8 bases, and 10 bases stayed unmatched. This CDR3 contains 15 residues. The chain's CDR3 is CASRGSGTGGRGYTF. The DNA of the CDR3 is TGTGCCAGCAGAGGCTCCGGGACAGGGGGCCGGGGCTACACCTTC.

The chain combines TRBV7-2 with TRBJ2-4, with D maybe TRBD2 (6 bases). Germline V CDR1 and CDR2: SGHTA, FQGNSA. The V end lost 1 base, the J end lost 0 bases, and 13 bases lay between the germline ends. The CDR3 runs to 17 residues. In nucleotides, the CDR3 is TGTGCCAGCAGCTTAGTATTAGGGACTCTAGCCAAAAACATTCAGTACTTC. This codes for CASSLVLGTLAKNIQYF.

The CDR3 region has the DNA TGTGCCAGCTCCCCATCAAATGAGCAGTTCTTC. It codes for CASSPSNEQFF. V usage is TRBV28 and J usage is TRBJ2-1, with no clear D. Germline V gene sequence: CDR1 MDHEN, CDR2 SYDVKM. The CDR3 covers 11 residues. Trimming cost V 8 bases and J 7 bases, with 9 bases left between them. Drawing the rest from reference TRBV28 and TRBJ2-1, the complete variable domain is DVKVTQSSRYLVKRTGEKVFLECVQDMDHENMFWYRQDPGLGLRLIYFSYDVKMKEKGDIPEGYSVSREKKERFSLILESASTNQTSMYLCASSPSNEQFFGPGTRLTVL.

The J gene is TRBJ2-7, the V gene TRBV4-1, with 9 bases lining up with TRBD2. This CDR3 has 15 amino acids. Trimming at V came to 3 bases and at J to 0 bases, leaving 3 bases not matched to a gene. The germline CDR1 and CDR2 sequences are MGHRA and YSYEKL. The CDR3: CASSQSAGGSYEQYV. In DNA form, the CDR3 reads TGCGCCAGCAGCCAGTCAGCGGGGGGCTCCTACGAGCAGTACGTC.

The chain couples TRBV2 to TRBJ1-6, with D possibly matching TRBD1 (6 bases). The CDR3 has 13 amino acids. Trimming stripped 3 bases from V and 11 bases from J, with 11 bases between. Germline assignment: CDR1 SNHLY and CDR2 FYNNEI. The CDR3 sequence is CASSEGEGAPLHF. In nucleotides, the CDR3 is TGTGCCAGCAGTGAGGGGGAGGGGGCACCCCTCCACTTT.